The clone carrying this T cell receptor beta chain turned up a few times. This record belongs to a study of blood T cell repertoires in COVID-19. V lost 2 bases to trimming and J lost 7 bases, with 16 bases between them. CDR1 and CDR2 from the germline V gene are SGDLS and YYNGEE. The CDR3 totals 14 residues. The protocol was immunoSEQ multiplex PCR, while the TCRdb copy is restricted to in-frame clones and leaves out a portion. This sample has approximately 290,000 clones; around 82% occur once, and the top ten carry 0.87%. The sequence was collected from a human donor with COVID-19, enrolled during active disease. The donor label of this sample is uncertain. V usage is TRBV9 and J usage is TRBJ2-7; perhaps TRBD1 as D (5 bases). Material: peripheral blood. CDR3 sequence (DNA): TGTGCCAGCAGCGTCGGACATGGGGTGAGGGAGCAGTACTTC. It yields the protein CASSVGHGVREQYF.